This entry features one T cell receptor (beta chain) sequence. These data originate in a study of regulatory T cells in long-lasting Graves disease. CDR3 length: 12 residues. Between the trimmed V and J ends, which lost 11 bases and 6 bases, there was a span of 16 bases. CDR1 is ENHRY and CDR2 is SYGVKD in the germline V gene. Building the TCR beta libraries relied on iRepertoire HTBI primers, and CDR3 regions underwent Arm-PCR. MiXCR, run by TCRdb on the multiplex PCR reads, gives a single entry per CDR3 protein. The data show approximately 440,000 distinct CDR3 sequences, around 15% seen once. The time point: newly diagnosed GD, antithyroid drugs for less than 3 months. With RNA extracted from PBMCs as input, the TCR library was made. These data were also reused for a study on T cells in Graves' hyperthyroidism and ophthalmopathy. From that paper: When ophthalmopathy did not progress within 18 months, Graves' hyperthyroidism was considered stable. Diagnostic assessment was based on clinical symptoms, serum thyroxine and TRAb, thyroid ultrasound and orbital computed tomography. Among thyroid clonotypes expanded above 0.001, most also appeared in blood.

The chain is built from TRBV10-3 and TRBJ1-2, with D perhaps matching TRBD1 (6 bases). The TCR sequence derives from a man aged 40-49 years with Graves disease. The sequencing used peripheral blood mononuclear cells (PBMCs), collected at new diagnosis, from a patient treated with antithyroid drugs. CDR3 loop: CAALQGMDGYTF. The CDR3 DNA reads TGTGCCGCCTTGCAGGGGATGGATGGCTACACCTTC.